The clone carrying this T cell receptor (beta chain) has just one count. This specimen comes from a study of T cell clones after liver transplantation. Study as a whole: Three of the eight recipients were HCV-positive; the rest had non-autoimmune, non-viral transplant indications.

The data were produced by immunoSEQ multiplex PCR, yet TCRdb's version contains in-frame clones alone and is incomplete. This table holds approximately 72,000 clones, 90% found once. Source: CD4+ T cells from blood, taken before liver transplant. This sequence was found in a human donor who received a liver transplant.

CDR3 sequence reads: CASRAKATNEKLFF. Written as DNA, the CDR3 is TGTGCCAGCAGGGCAAAAGCAACTAATGAAAAACTGTTTTTT. V and J are TRBV6-5 and TRBJ1-4; D unclear. V dropped 6 bases and J dropped 0 bases, with 8 bases sitting between them. Germline values: CDR1 MNHEY, CDR2 SVGAGI. This CDR3 region has 14 residues.